This entry concerns a single T cell receptor (beta chain). The junction and the germline gene differ at one end; a read error may be behind it. The CDR3 runs 16 residues. Germline V gene lookup returns CDR1 SNHLY and CDR2 FYNNEI. For every donor, a draw yielded ten milliliters of peripheral blood. Extraction yielded at least 6 micrograms of total RNA per sample. The use of a sample-barcoded 5' primer and a J-beta primer mix characterized a second PCR of 7 to 11 cycles. TCRdb used MiXCR to reprocess the 5' RACE reads, holding one entry per CDR3 protein. This table holds 1.6 million or so distinct CDR3 sequences, about 31% found once. This record belongs to a study of blood T cells in healthy people across ages.

The sequence was obtained from a young woman in good health. The sequenced sample was blood. V is TRBV2 and J is TRBJ2-1; TRBD1 matches at 7 bases. The CDR3 sequence: CVSSDYRGESYNEQFF. The CDR3 coding sequence is TGTGTCAGCAGTGATTACAGGGGTGAATCCTACAATGAGCAGTTCTTC.